This record concerns one T cell receptor beta chain sequence. Other DNA sequences within the sample encode an identical CDR3. In germline, CDR1 is SGHDN, CDR2 FVKESK. This CDR3 has 13 residues. V lost 1 base and J 4 bases, leaving 7 bases between the germline ends. This entry is derived from a study of T cell changes during pregnancy in multiple sclerosis. Clones were sequenced by immunoSEQ multiplex PCR, and TCRdb holds only the in-frame ones, with some missing. The sample holds 40,000 to 50,000 clones; about 91% are singletons and the top ten take 1.5% to 2%. Sequencing was performed on CD4+ T cells from peripheral blood mononuclear cells, taken after pregnancy. V gene TRBV14 combines with J gene TRBJ1-2, with D possibly TRBD1 on 6 matching bases. This TCR derives from a female donor in good health, enrolled as a control in a pregnancy study. CDR3 amino acids: CASSQVDSYGYTF. As DNA, the CDR3 is TGTGCCAGCAGCCAAGTGGACAGCTATGGCTACACCTTC.